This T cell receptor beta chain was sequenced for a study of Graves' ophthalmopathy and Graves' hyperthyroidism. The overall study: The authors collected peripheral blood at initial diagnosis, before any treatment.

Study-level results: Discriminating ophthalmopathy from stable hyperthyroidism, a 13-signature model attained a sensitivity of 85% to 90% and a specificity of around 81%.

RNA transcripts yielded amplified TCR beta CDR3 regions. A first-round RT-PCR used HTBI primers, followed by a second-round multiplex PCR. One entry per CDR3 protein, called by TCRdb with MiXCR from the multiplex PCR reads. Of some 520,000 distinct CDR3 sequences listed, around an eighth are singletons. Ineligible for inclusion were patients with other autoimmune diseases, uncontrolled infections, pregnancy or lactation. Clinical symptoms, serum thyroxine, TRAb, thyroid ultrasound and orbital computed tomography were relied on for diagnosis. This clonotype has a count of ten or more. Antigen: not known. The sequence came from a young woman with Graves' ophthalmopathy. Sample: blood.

CDR3 sequence reads: CASSRKRESYEQYF. The CDR3 DNA reads as TGTGCCAGCAGCAGAAAGCGGGAGAGCTACGAGCAGTACTTC. The chain joins TRBV7-2 to TRBJ2-7, with TRBD2 matching 8 bases. Germline loops: CDR1 SGHTA, CDR2 FQGNSA. V shed 5 bases, J shed 3 bases, and the junction held 6 bases outside the gene matches. The CDR3 has 14 residues.